Described below is a single T cell receptor (beta chain) sequence and its context. Its antigen is undetermined. This record belongs to a study of CD8+CD57+ T cells in acquired aplastic anemia. The wider study: Sorted CD4+ plus CD8+ cells gave DNA averaging 3.2 ug. Reads per healthy sample averaged roughly 9.9 million (CD4+) and 11.0 million (CD8+). Study-wide results and limits: About 29 shared CD8+ CDR3s appeared highly expressed within patients' immunodominant clones.

Genomic DNA constituted the template upon which TCR beta VDJ and CDR3 profiling was performed. TCRdb re-derived calls from the reads in MiXCR, one entry per CDR3 protein. This table holds roughly 150,000 distinct CDR3 sequences, roughly 48% found once. V lost 5 bases to trimming and J lost 2 bases, with 16 bases between them. The CDR3 spans 15 residues. The germline gives CDR1 SGHTA, CDR2 FQGTGA. This TCR derives from a human donor in good health. Sequences were obtained from sorted CD4+, CD8+, or CD8+CD57+ T cells (not recorded which) from PBMCs. V usage is TRBV7-3 and J usage is TRBJ2-7; no firm D call. In nucleotides, the CDR3 is TGTGCCAGCAGCCCTTCATCCCAACCCGCCTACGAGCAGTACTTC. This sequence encodes CASSPSSQPAYEQYF.